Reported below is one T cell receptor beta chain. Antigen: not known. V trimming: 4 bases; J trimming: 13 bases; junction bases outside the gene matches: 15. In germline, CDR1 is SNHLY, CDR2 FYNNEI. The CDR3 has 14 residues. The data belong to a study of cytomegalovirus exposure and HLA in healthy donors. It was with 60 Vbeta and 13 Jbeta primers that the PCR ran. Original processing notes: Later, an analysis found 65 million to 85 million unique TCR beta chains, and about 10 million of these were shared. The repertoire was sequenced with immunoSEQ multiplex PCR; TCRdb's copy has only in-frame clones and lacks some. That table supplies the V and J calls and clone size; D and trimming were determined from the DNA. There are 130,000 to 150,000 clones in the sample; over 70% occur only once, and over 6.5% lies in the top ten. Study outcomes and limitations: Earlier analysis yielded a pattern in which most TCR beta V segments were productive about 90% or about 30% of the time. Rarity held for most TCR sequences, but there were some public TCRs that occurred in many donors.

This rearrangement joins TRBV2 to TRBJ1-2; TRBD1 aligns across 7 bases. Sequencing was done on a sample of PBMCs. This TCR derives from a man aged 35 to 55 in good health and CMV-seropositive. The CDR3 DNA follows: TGTGCCAGCAGTGTGGGCAGGGGGGACACCTCGGGCACCTTC. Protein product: CASSVGRGDTSGTF. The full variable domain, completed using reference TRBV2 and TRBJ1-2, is EPEVTQTPSHQVTQMGQEVILRCVPISNHLYFYWYRQILGQKVEFLVSFYNNEISEKSEIFDDQFSVERPDGSNFTLKIRSTKLEDSAMYFCASSVGRGDTSGTFGSGTRLTVV.